The clone carrying this TCR beta chain was seen many times. The antigen remains undetermined. By 5'RACE with 10-nucleotide random UMIs, the cDNA was made. TCRdb redid the calling of the 5' RACE reads with MiXCR, one entry per CDR3 protein. The table includes some 120,000 distinct CDR3 sequences, more than 2.5% detected once. The sample belongs to a study of neurological immune-mediated disorders. Findings and limits, study-wide: A possible signature appeared as one related-CDR3 cluster, in which phylogenetic grouping placed the repertoires of 18 of 34 multiple sclerosis patients. HTLV-1-associated myelopathy ranked highest for TCR clonal expansion and multiple sclerosis lowest, beneath healthy controls. There were no CDR3 amino acid sequences shared by expanded clones across subjects, a result suggesting private repertoires in all groups.

The material sequenced was PBMCs. The clonotype originates from a woman in her twenties or thirties with multiple sclerosis.

CDR3 in amino acids: CASGQGYTGELFF. The CDR3 coding sequence is TGTGCCAGCGGACAGGGATACACCGGGGAGCTGTTTTTT. This chain uses TRBV6-6 with TRBJ2-2; 8 nucleotides match TRBD1. This CDR3 is built from 13 residues. The germline V gene encodes CDR1 MNHNY and CDR2 SVGAGI (reference sequence). Trimming cost V 8 bases and J 3 bases; bases outside gene matches: 2.